This passage covers 20 T cell receptor beta chains from one sample sequenced in a study of shared clonotypes between healthy human individuals (dated by TCRdb to the early 2020s). Library creation used the immunoSEQ multiplex PCR assay. As stored in TCRdb, this immuneACCESS dataset retains in-frame rearrangements with V and J assigned. A fraction of the clones does not appear; measured against another copy, unresolved V genes explain less than half of the discrepancy, and the remainder lacks a known reason. Counted in this sample were more than 450,000 clones; more than 65% of them appeared once. The top ten clones comprise 10% to 15% of the sample. Sequencing was performed on PBMCs. The receptors shown here come from a woman between 40 and 55 years old in good health. Some clones in this sample may be carry-over from other donors' samples.

On this clone itself: The same CDR3 also results from other DNA sequences found in this sample. The gene calls are TRBV30 and TRBJ1-4; 9 bases map to TRBD1. Germline CDR1 reads GTSNPN; CDR2 reads SVGIG (reference sequence). The CDR3 is made up of 14 amino acids. Trimming took 1 base from V and 5 from J; bases not matched to a gene: 2. Here the CDR3 DNA reads TGTGCCTGGAGTGCCGGGACAGGGAATGAAAAACTGTTTTTT. This sequence encodes CAWSAGTGNEKLFF. Looking up the rest from reference TRBV30 and TRBJ1-4 gives the full variable domain: SQTIHQWPATLVQPVGSPLSLECTVEGTSNPNLYWYRQAAGRGLQLLFYSVGIGQISSEVPQNLSASRPQDRQFILSSKKLLLSDSGFYLCAWSAGTGNEKLFFGSGTQLSVL.

This chain connects TRBV7-2 to TRBJ1-4; D is uncertain. V lost 5 bases to trimming and J lost 3 bases, with 16 bases between them. The germline V gene has CDR1 SGHTA and CDR2 FQGNSA. This CDR3 has 16 amino acids. In nucleotides, the CDR3 is TGTGCCAGCAGCCGGAGGACGGCCCCGGCTAATGAAAAACTGTTTTTT. Protein product: CASSRRTAPANEKLFF.

The gene calls are TRBV5-1 and TRBJ2-5; tentatively, D is TRBD1 or TRBD2 (6 bases each). Germline CDR1 reads SGHRS; CDR2 reads YFSETQ. V was clipped by 5 bases and J by 3 bases, with 11 bases between them. CDR3 length: 13 amino acids. This CDR3 reads CASRVGGKETQYF. The CDR3 DNA sequence: TGCGCCAGCAGGGTAGGGGGGAAAGAGACCCAGTACTTC.

The rearrangement joins TRBV7-2 to TRBJ1-2, with D possibly matching TRBD1 (5 bases). Trimming pared 5 bases from V and 5 bases from J, leaving 12 bases between. CDR3 length equals 13 residues. Germline CDR1 reads SGHTA; CDR2 reads FQGNSA. This CDR3 is CASSQDSGYGYTF. In DNA form, the CDR3 reads TGTGCCAGCAGCCAAGACAGCGGTTATGGCTACACCTTC.

This chain uses TRBV19 with TRBJ2-7, with 7 nucleotides matching TRBD2. Germline V lookup: CDR1 LNHDA, CDR2 SQIVND (reference sequence). This CDR3 is 16 amino acids long. V trimming: 5 bases; J trimming: 2 bases; junction bases outside the gene matches: 12. CDR3 amino acids: CASSLPSGLGTYEQYF. The CDR3 DNA is TGTGCCAGTAGTCTCCCGAGCGGACTAGGCACCTACGAGCAGTACTTC. Complete variable domain (other parts from reference TRBV19 and TRBJ2-7): DGGITQSPKYLFRKEGQNVTLSCEQNLNHDAMYWYRQDPGQGLRLIYYSQIVNDFQKGDIAEGYSVSREKKESFPLTVTSAQKNPTAFYLCASSLPSGLGTYEQYFGPGTRLTVT.

The chain has TRBV7-2 and TRBJ2-1; D is unclear. There are 15 residues in the CDR3. Trimming stripped 1 base from V and 6 bases from J, with 13 bases between. The germline V gene has CDR1 SGHTA and CDR2 FQGNSA. This chain's CDR3 is CASSLGTDLGNEQFF. CDR3 sequence (DNA): TGTGCCAGCAGCTTAGGAACCGATTTGGGCAATGAGCAGTTCTTC.

This chain connects TRBV7-3 to TRBJ2-2; TRBD2 agrees at 9 bases. The CDR3 runs 17 residues. Germline assignment: CDR1 SGHTA and CDR2 FQGTGA. J was trimmed by 9 bases and V by 5 bases; bases with no gene match: 16. The CDR3 DNA sequence: TGTGCCAGCAGCCCCTCTAGCCGTTCTAGCGGGATCCGGGAGCTGTTTTTT. Its protein product is CASSPSSRSSGIRELFF.

The V call is TRBV9, the J call TRBJ1-5, with 7 bases lining up with TRBD1. Germline V gene lookup returns CDR1 SGDLS and CDR2 YYNGEE. J was trimmed by 6 bases and V by 1 base; bases with no gene match: 10. The CDR3 is 16 amino acids. The CDR3 region is CASSVSPDRELQPQHF. CDR3 DNA: TGTGCCAGCAGCGTATCCCCCGACAGGGAGCTTCAGCCCCAGCATTTT.

This clone has more than one count but fewer than ten. This sequence joins TRBV5-4 and TRBJ2-7; D possibly corresponds to TRBD2 (5 bases). The V gene lost 0 bases and the J gene lost 0 bases, with 10 bases spanning the gap. CDR3 size: 15 residues. The germline V gene encodes CDR1 SGHNT and CDR2 YYREEE (reference sequence). CDR3 residues: CASSLAFAGSYEQYF. CDR3 DNA: TGTGCCAGCAGCTTGGCCTTCGCGGGCTCCTACGAGCAGTACTTC.

This clone has a handful of counts. The genes are TRBV6-1 and TRBJ1-1, with 9 nucleotides matching TRBD1. From germline, CDR1 is MNHNS and CDR2 SASEGT. This CDR3 contains 15 residues. V lost 0 bases, J lost 11 bases, and 10 bases stayed unmatched. The CDR3 DNA follows: TGTGCCAGCAGTGAAGCGGGGACAGGGCGGGTTACGGCTTTCTTT. Encoded protein: CASSEAGTGRVTAFF.

V gene TRBV7-3 combines with J gene TRBJ2-3; D gene uncertain. The V gene lost 4 bases and the J gene lost 6 bases, with 5 bases spanning the gap. The CDR3 loop spans 11 amino acids. The germline V gene encodes CDR1 SGHTA and CDR2 FQGTGA. DNA of the CDR3: TGTGCCAGCAGCTCCGAGGATACGCAGTATTTT. It translates to CASSSEDTQYF.

The V call is TRBV6-5, the J call TRBJ2-7, with D tentatively TRBD2 (5 bases). Germline assignment: CDR1 MNHEY and CDR2 SVGAGI. The V end was cut by 6 bases, the J end by 1 base, with 16 bases between. The CDR3 sequence is 15 residues long. This chain's CDR3 is CASRLGSADSYEQYF. The CDR3 bases are TGTGCCAGCAGACTAGGATCGGCGGATTCCTACGAGCAGTACTTC.

V is TRBV6-1 and J is TRBJ1-1; the D is unclear. The CDR3 loop spans 13 amino acids. The germline CDR1 and CDR2 sequences are MNHNS and SASEGT. V gave up 4 bases and J gave up 3 bases, with 9 bases separating them. As DNA, the CDR3 is TGTGCCAGCAGTGCGGCGGAGGACACTGAAGCTTTCTTT. Translation gives CASSAAEDTEAFF.

The chain employs TRBV4-1 and TRBJ2-5; possible D gene TRBD2, 6 bases. The CDR3 is 17 amino acids. V was clipped by 1 base and J by 1 base, with 16 bases between them. The V gene's germline CDR1 is MGHRA and CDR2 YSYEKL. The CDR3 coding sequence is TGCGCCAGCAGCCAAGCCCGGAGGGCCCCTCTCCAAGAGACCCAGTACTTC. It translates to CASSQARRAPLQETQYF.

This clone appeared a few times. V gene TRBV18 combines with J gene TRBJ2-4; 9 bases match TRBD1. The V gene's germline CDR1 is KGHSH and CDR2 LQKENI. The CDR3 loop spans 14 amino acids. V lost 6 bases, J lost 8 bases, and 8 bases stayed unmatched. The CDR3 sequence: CASSPGTGSDIQYF. CDR3 nucleotides: TGTGCCAGCTCGCCCGGGACAGGGTCGGACATTCAGTACTTC.

The chain combines TRBV4-2 with TRBJ1-1; unclear D gene. Trimming shortened V by 5 bases and J by 7 bases, and 17 bases separated the two germline ends. CDR3 length equals 14 residues. Germline V gene sequence: CDR1 LGHNA, CDR2 YNFKEQ. This CDR3 reads CASSLDWDFSEAFF. In DNA, the CDR3 is TGTGCCAGCAGCTTGGATTGGGATTTCAGTGAAGCTTTCTTT.

J is TRBJ1-6 and V is TRBV28, with D possibly TRBD1 on 6 matching bases. This CDR3 contains 16 residues. Germline CDR1 and CDR2: MDHEN and SYDVKM. Trimming took off 4 bases at V and 7 bases at J, with 17 bases between the two ends. The CDR3 spells CASSWAWRGRNSPLHF. Written as DNA, the CDR3 is TGTGCCAGCAGTTGGGCCTGGAGGGGGAGGAATTCACCCCTCCACTTT. Full variable domain (rest looked up from reference TRBV28 and TRBJ1-6): DVKVTQSSRYLVKRTGEKVFLECVQDMDHENMFWYRQDPGLGLRLIYFSYDVKMKEKGDIPEGYSVSREKKERFSLILESASTNQTSMYLCASSWAWRGRNSPLHFGNGTRLTVT.

This chain uses TRBV9 with TRBJ2-1; 8 nucleotides agree with TRBD2. The germline gives CDR1 SGDLS, CDR2 YYNGEE. J was trimmed by 10 bases and V by 4 bases; bases with no gene match: 13. The CDR3 extends over 15 amino acids. CDR3 amino acids: CASSPLGAGVEEQFF. CDR3 in DNA: TGTGCCAGCAGCCCCCTCGGAGCGGGAGTGGAAGAGCAGTTCTTC.

This clone came up a few times. This chain uses TRBV4-2 with TRBJ1-1; no firm D call. The CDR3 spans 18 residues. V was cut by 0 bases and J by 1 base, with 18 bases left in between. Germline CDR1 and CDR2: LGHNA and YNFKEQ. The CDR3 nucleotides read TGTGCCAGCAGCCAAGAAAGCGAGGTCCGAACCACGAACACTGAAGCTTTCTTT. The encoded protein is CASSQESEVRTTNTEAFF.

This clone came up a few times. At one end the junction does not follow the germline gene, possibly because of a read error. The chain joins TRBV7-7 to TRBJ1-1, with D maybe TRBD1 (5 bases). From germline, CDR1 is SSHAT and CDR2 FNYEAQ (reference sequence). The CDR3 contains 15 residues. The CDR3 coding sequence is TGTGCTAGCAGCTTATTCCCCCAGGGTTGGACTGAAGCTTTCTTT. Translated: CASSLFPQGWTEAFF.